These T cell receptor beta chains were read from a single sample in a study of shared T cell receptors in the human thymus. This table comes from immunoSEQ multiplex PCR, and its TCRdb copy is limited to in-frame clones, with some not included. The top ten hold over 0.008% of the sample, which has about 660,000 clones, 80% to 90% seen once. These data were likewise used in another study, on human thymus T cells.

The sequenced sample was thymocytes. The receptor source for this set is a boy younger than two with a congenital heart defect. Each CDR3 is given with its conserved first and last residue. D genes are given only for firm matches.

j_gene	d_gene	v_gene	CDR3aa
TRBJ1-6	.	TRBV5-1	CASSPGPKENSPLHF
.	.	TRBV6-5	CASARDTAYYEQYF
TRBJ2-2	TRBD2	TRBV10-3	CAISEFGTSRSFGTGELFF
TRBJ2-4	.	TRBV28	CASRVAGQKNIQYF
TRBJ2-7	TRBD1	TRBV7-2	CASSLRARDRGFEQYF
TRBJ1-1	.	TRBV18	CASRVLVGRVNTEAFF
TRBJ2-5	TRBD1	TRBV30	CAWSVRTGGVKETQYF
TRBJ2-3	TRBD1	TRBV29-1	CSVRDREDTQYF
TRBJ2-1	.	TRBV7-9	CASSFPAGTQFF
TRBJ2-2	TRBD2	TRBV27	CASRASGGNTGELFF
TRBJ1-4	TRBD1	TRBV5-1	CASTQGQGVANEKLFF
TRBJ1-4	TRBD1	TRBV4-3	CASSQGDRDLPGKLFF
TRBJ2-1	TRBD2	TRBV4-3	CASSHSLAGGPSGIGEQFF
TRBJ2-1	TRBD2	TRBV19	CASSIAGLPYNEQFF
TRBJ2-1	.	TRBV7-8	CASGTLLASYNEQFF
TRBJ2-7	TRBD1	TRBV7-2	CASSLARDRPPYEQYF
TRBJ1-4	.	TRBV27	CASSLTGANEKLFF
TRBJ2-1	TRBD2	TRBV11-2	CASSLAGSTYNEQFF
.	TRBD2	TRBV6-6	CASMGGGDNEQYF
TRBJ1-3	.	TRBV19	CASSQDTKASGNTIYF
TRBJ2-1	TRBD2	TRBV11-2	CASSLPGLAYNEQFF
TRBJ1-3	TRBD1	TRBV29-1	CSVEDRSWDTIYF
TRBJ1-5	TRBD1	TRBV19	CASSMRTGRPQPQHF
TRBJ2-6	.	TRBV12-5	CASGLGTRSGANVLTF
TRBJ2-1	.	TRBV5-4	CASSWGVPRVYNEQFF
TRBJ1-2	TRBD1	TRBV5-4	CASSLPGQPNYGYTF
TRBJ2-7	TRBD1	TRBV25-1	CASSDWDRASYEQYF
TRBJ1-5	.	TRBV4-1	CASSQDWGAQLPNQPQHF
TRBJ2-5	.	TRBV5-6	CASSDREAGETQYF
TRBJ2-7	TRBD2	TRBV9	CASSVDLAGVEQYF
TRBJ2-5	TRBD1	TRBV19	CASSPPGQRETQYF
TRBJ2-2	TRBD1	TRBV18	CASSPPGTGVPGELFF
TRBJ1-1	TRBD1	TRBV5-5	CASSLNRGLTEAFF
TRBJ2-1	TRBD2	TRBV4-2	CASSQALLAGELPEQFF
TRBJ2-7	TRBD1	TRBV7-6	CASSPTGGAQYF
TRBJ2-5	TRBD2	TRBV5-1	CASSLVGLAEIQETQYF
TRBJ1-2	.	TRBV15	CATSRVTGPYGYTF
TRBJ2-2	.	TRBV5-6	CASSSDRLKDTGELFF
TRBJ2-3	TRBD2	TRBV5-1	CASSFHGGDSPGTDTQYF
TRBJ1-6	.	TRBV27	CASRTGEPYNSPLHF
TRBJ1-2	TRBD1	TRBV6-4	CASNGQGARGYTF
TRBJ1-2	.	TRBV28	CASSFFDRGEGYTF
TRBJ1-1	.	TRBV5-1	CASSPIQGGTEAFF
TRBJ1-1	.	TRBV21-1	CASSSLQGPTEAFF
TRBJ1-5	TRBD1	TRBV28	CASRGQGCQPQHF
TRBJ1-1	.	TRBV25-1	CASSWNSWNTEAFF
TRBJ1-5	.	TRBV6-6	CASSYGGQTYQPQHF
TRBJ2-7	TRBD2	TRBV7-2	CASSLALAGPPYEQYF
TRBJ2-7	TRBD1	TRBV29-1	CSVVGRDRPITSYEQYF
TRBJ2-7	TRBD1	TRBV28	CASRRDRGSYEQYF
TRBJ1-5	TRBD1	TRBV5-6	CASSLRDRSNQPQHF
TRBJ2-2	TRBD2	TRBV27	CASSLLAGVSGELFF